This T cell receptor beta chain was sequenced during a study of T cells after somatic rescue of genetic block (dated by TCRdb to between 2020 and 2021). About the full investigation: The study assessed how robust, over the long term, a T-cell system was when the system had developed through somatic rescue of a genetic block in T-cell development.

Library creation used the immunoSEQ multiplex PCR assay. Drawn from immuneACCESS, this table holds only the in-frame rearrangements with V and J called that TCRdb kept. Clones are partly lost; checked studies trace under half to an unresolved V gene and leave the rest unexplained. For this sample the table gives tens of thousands of clones, of which 70% to 90% were detected only once. The top ten constitute 1.6% of the sample. Worth noting for this clone: Its specific antigen is unknown. No quality values exist for individual bases; no much larger clone is one base distant.

The V and J ends are trimmed by 2 bases and 4 bases, leaving 8 bases between them. Looking up the germline V gene yields CDR1 MNHNS and CDR2 SASEGT. The CDR3 runs 13 residues from the cysteine to the phenylalanine. The kept DNA is CDR3 alone, 39 bases in frame from the first base. The sample was peripheral blood mononuclear cells (PBMCs). The TCR was taken from a woman between 18 and 29 years old. The receptor chain draws on TRBV6-1 and TRBJ1-1; the D gene cannot be named for sure. The DNA reads as follows: TGTGCCAGCAGTGAATTCGGGTTCACTGAAGCTTTCTTT. This encodes CASSEFGFTEAFF.